This entry lists 32 T cell receptor beta chains sequenced from one sample in a study of T cells in Graves' hyperthyroidism and ophthalmopathy (dated by TCRdb to about 2019). The library was made by multiplex PCR. The instrument was an Illumina HiSeq 2000. The TCR beta CDR3 regions were amplified from the RNA transcripts. The TCR CDR3 was subjected to a first round of RT-PCR using the HTBI primer set and the Qiagen OneStep RT-PCR kit. TCRdb reran the public reads through fastp at Q25 and MiXCR, keeping productive beta chains. Merged by CDR3 protein, the rows form single entries marked with the most common genes and DNA. In all, the sample holds some 440,000 distinct CDR3 sequences, and less than 20% of those were seen once. The biggest ten clones account for roughly 8% of the sample. The source material was blood. These receptors all stem from a woman in her late teens or twenties with Graves' hyperthyroidism.

This chain joins TRBV27 and TRBJ1-2; D uncertain. Per the germline V gene, CDR1 is MNHEY and CDR2 is SMNVEV (reference sequence). This CDR3 spans 12 amino acids. Deletions cut 8 bases from V and 4 bases from J, with 11 bases between. The CDR3 nucleotides read TGTGCCAGCGGTGTCACAAGCTATGGCTACACCTTC. This encodes CASGVTSYGYTF.

This clonotype showed up many times. The gene calls are TRBV6-5 and TRBJ1-5; no reliable D call. Between the trimmed V and J ends, which lost 0 bases and 3 bases, there was a span of 9 bases. In germline, CDR1 is MNHEY, CDR2 SVGAGI. The CDR3 length is 15 residues. The CDR3 coding sequence is TGTGCCAGCAGTTACTCGGGTCAGATCAATCAGCCCCAGCATTTT. This translates into CASSYSGQINQPQHF.

This clonotype was found many times. The chain recombines TRBV30 with TRBJ1-5, with no clear D. Per the germline V gene, CDR1 is GTSNPN and CDR2 is SVGIG (reference sequence). The CDR3 contains 15 residues. V was cut by 2 bases and J by 5 bases, with 16 bases left in between. The CDR3 region is CAWSPRPEEDQPQHF. The CDR3 DNA is TGTGCCTGGAGTCCTCGGCCCGAGGAGGATCAGCCCCAGCATTTT.

V usage is TRBV24-1 and J usage is TRBJ2-1, with TRBD1 matching over 10 bases. J lost 7 bases, V lost 3 bases, and 5 bases had no gene match. Per germline, CDR1 KGHDR and CDR2 SFDVKD. The CDR3 spans 15 residues. In DNA form, the CDR3 reads TGTGCCACCAGTGATCGTAGACAGGGGGCGAATGAGCAGTTCTTC. Protein product: CATSDRRQGANEQFF.

Many counts were recorded for this clonotype. The chain recombines TRBV28 with TRBJ2-4, with D perhaps TRBD1 or TRBD2 (5 bases each). V was clipped by 7 bases and J by 2 bases, with 12 bases between them. This CDR3 spans 14 amino acids. Germline CDR1 is MDHEN and CDR2 is SYDVKM. CDR3 coding DNA: TGTGCCAGCACCAAACCGGGACCCAAAAACATTCAGTACTTC. Amino acids: CASTKPGPKNIQYF.

CDR3 nucleotides: TGCAGTGCTGAGGGGACAGGGATTCCCTACGAGCAGTACTTC. Protein sequence: CSAEGTGIPYEQYF. V usage is TRBV20-1 and J usage is TRBJ2-7; 9 bases map to TRBD1. Germline V CDR1 and CDR2: DFQATT, SNEGSKA (reference sequence). The CDR3 loop spans 14 amino acids. The J segment lost 2 bases and the V segment lost 5 bases, leaving 7 bases of the junction unmatched.

This clonotype was seen at least ten times. The V call is TRBV12-5, the J call TRBJ2-5; TRBD2 is a possible D gene (6 bases). The CDR3 length is 16 residues. Trimming removed 0 bases from V and 0 bases from J, with 11 bases in between. Germline V gives CDR1 LGHNT, CDR2 FRNRAP. This CDR3 reads CASGLVLGGYQETQYF. DNA of the CDR3: TGTGCTAGTGGTTTGGTACTAGGAGGGTACCAAGAGACCCAGTACTTC.

V and J are TRBV19 and TRBJ2-7; 7 bases fit TRBD2. The V segment lost 7 bases and the J segment 3 bases; nucleotides outside the gene matches: 6. The germline V gene encodes CDR1 LNHDA and CDR2 SQIVND (reference sequence). The CDR3 has 13 amino acids. In DNA, the CDR3 is TGTGCCAGTACCGCGGGAGCGAGCTACGAGCAGTACTTC. This codes for CASTAGASYEQYF.

The chain carries TRBV9 and TRBJ1-2; no clear D. Trimming cost V 4 bases and J 7 bases, with 17 bases left between them. CDR3 length: 14 residues. Germline CDR1 SGDLS, CDR2 YYNGEE. The CDR3 region is CASSPDPPLVGYTF. In nucleotides, the CDR3 is TGTGCCAGCAGCCCCGACCCACCCCTCGTTGGCTACACCTTC. The full variable domain, rest sourced from reference TRBV9 and TRBJ1-2, is DSGVTQTPKHLITATGQRVTLRCSPRSGDLSVYWYQQSLDQGLQFLIQYYNGEERAKGNILERFSAQQFPDLHSELNLSSLELGDSALYFCASSPDPPLVGYTFGSGTRLTVV.

The rearrangement joins TRBV13 to TRBJ2-5; D not certain. Germline V gives CDR1 PRHDT, CDR2 FYEKMQ (reference sequence). The CDR3 totals 13 residues. With 1 base removed from V and 5 bases from J, the gap between germline ends came to 8 bases. The DNA of the CDR3 is TGTGCCAGCAGCTTAGATGTTTGGGAGACCCAGTACTTC. Residues: CASSLDVWETQYF.

This clonotype was seen repeatedly, ten times or more. The CDR3 loop is CASSYSMVEFLRTDTQYF. As DNA, the CDR3 is TGTGCCAGCAGTTACTCGATGGTCGAGTTCCTACGCACAGATACGCAGTATTTT. J is TRBJ2-3 and V is TRBV6-2 or TRBV6-3; D uncertain. The V end lost 0 bases, the J end lost 1 base, and 17 bases lay between the germline ends. CDR3 length: 18 residues. Germline V gene lookup returns CDR1 MNHEY and CDR2 SVGEGT.

This clonotype was counted a single time. The chain recombines TRBV5-4 with TRBJ2-5; D is uncertain. This CDR3 is 13 amino acids long. V was trimmed by 1 base and J by 5 bases, leaving 9 bases between them. Per germline, CDR1 SGHNT and CDR2 YYREEE (reference sequence). DNA for the CDR3: TGTGCCAGCAGCTTGTTAGGGTGGGAGACCCAGTACTTC. This encodes CASSLLGWETQYF.

This clonotype was observed many times. The rearrangement uses TRBV5-1 and TRBJ1-5, with D maybe TRBD1 (5 bases). The CDR3 is 14 residues long. V shed 4 bases and J shed 6 bases, with 14 bases lying between them. Germline CDR1 reads SGHRS; CDR2 reads YFSETQ. This CDR3 is CASSPEGVFQPQHF. The CDR3 DNA sequence: TGCGCCAGCAGCCCGGAAGGGGTTTTTCAGCCCCAGCATTTT.

Many counts were recorded for this clonotype. The rearrangement uses TRBV27 and TRBJ2-4, with a tentative D call TRBD2 (5 bases). The V end was cut by 5 bases, the J end by 1 base, with 12 bases between. Germline values: CDR1 MNHEY, CDR2 SMNVEV (reference sequence). CDR3 size: 15 residues. CDR3 residues: CASSAGLLAKNIQYF. The CDR3 DNA is TGTGCCAGCAGTGCCGGACTGTTGGCCAAAAACATTCAGTACTTC.

This clonotype was counted only a few times. The chain recombines TRBV19 with TRBJ2-3; 8 bases fit TRBD1. The CDR3 sequence is 14 residues long. With V trimmed by 7 bases and J by 5 bases, 8 bases remained unmatched. In germline, CDR1 is LNHDA, CDR2 SQIVND (reference sequence). The CDR3 here is CASNPGTGVDTQYF. The CDR3 nucleotides are TGTGCCAGTAACCCTGGGACAGGAGTAGATACGCAGTATTTT.

This clonotype was seen repeatedly, ten times or more. The chain joins TRBV11-3 to TRBJ2-1, with 8 bases that match TRBD2. Trimming cost V 3 bases and J 4 bases; bases outside gene matches: 5. The CDR3 spans 15 residues. Germline V gene sequence: CDR1 SGHNT, CDR2 YENEEA. The chain's CDR3 is CASSLELAEYNEQFF. CDR3 sequence (DNA): TGTGCCAGCAGCTTGGAACTAGCGGAGTACAATGAGCAGTTCTTC. The full variable domain, its missing parts supplied by reference TRBV11-3 and TRBJ2-1, is EAGVVQSPRYKIIEKKQPVAFWCNPISGHNTLYWYLQNLGQGPELLIRYENEEAVDDSQLPKDRFSAERLKGVDSTLKIQPAELGDSAVYLCASSLELAEYNEQFFGPGTRLTVL.

The table lists this clonotype with many counts. V gene TRBV20-1 combines with J gene TRBJ1-5; 8 bases match TRBD1. Germline CDR1 reads DFQATT; CDR2 reads SNEGSKA (reference sequence). The CDR3 spans 15 residues. After removal of 0 bases from V and 1 base from J, the junction contained 2 bases not matched to a gene. CDR3 region: CSAREDRASNQPQHF. The DNA of the CDR3 is TGCAGTGCTAGAGAGGACAGGGCGAGCAATCAGCCCCAGCATTTT.

This chain connects TRBV4-1 to TRBJ1-1, with D perhaps matching TRBD1 (5 bases). There are 15 residues in the CDR3. Germline V lookup: CDR1 MGHRA, CDR2 YSYEKL. Trimming removed 7 bases from V and 4 bases from J, with 19 bases in between. CDR3 residues: CASTPVRGRGTEAFF. Here the CDR3 DNA reads TGCGCCAGCACCCCGGTACGTGGTAGGGGCACTGAAGCTTTCTTT.

There are many counts of this clonotype. This chain joins TRBV6-4 and TRBJ1-5; no clear D gene. Trimming stripped 0 bases from V and 4 bases from J, with 7 bases between. This CDR3 region has 14 residues. Germline CDR1 reads MRHNA; CDR2 reads SNTAGT. The CDR3 sequence is CASSDSRRNQPQHF. CDR3 DNA: TGTGCCAGCAGTGACTCGCGCAGGAATCAGCCCCAGCATTTT.

This clonotype was observed many times. V is TRBV6-1 and J is TRBJ2-7; no clear D. The CDR3 is 14 residues long. CDR1 MNHNS and CDR2 SASEGT come from the germline V gene. V lost 5 bases and J 5 bases, leaving 16 bases between the germline ends. The CDR3 DNA follows: TGTGCCAGCAGTAGGGCTTTTTCTGAGAACGAGCAGTACTTC. This codes for CASSRAFSENEQYF.

The V gene is TRBV6-5, the J gene TRBJ2-4; possibly TRBD1 for D (5 bases). The germline V gene encodes CDR1 MNHEY and CDR2 SVGAGI. Trimming cost V 2 bases and J 8 bases, with 7 bases left between them. The CDR3 contains 12 residues. The CDR3 here is CASSYDRDIQYF. In nucleotides, the CDR3 is TGTGCCAGCAGTTACGACAGAGACATTCAGTACTTC.

The chain employs TRBV7-2 and TRBJ1-2; 9 bases fit TRBD1. With V trimmed by 1 base and J by 5 bases, 8 bases remained unmatched. CDR3 length: 16 amino acids. Germline V gives CDR1 SGHTA, CDR2 FQGNSA. The CDR3 DNA reads TGTGCCAGCAGCTTAGGAGGGACAGGGAGTTCTTATGGCTACACCTTC. This codes for CASSLGGTGSSYGYTF.

At least ten counts were recorded for this clonotype. The gene calls are TRBV11-2 and TRBJ1-2; D remains ambiguous. V lost 4 bases and J lost 6, with 18 bases in between. CDR3 length: 15 residues. Germline V lookup: CDR1 SGHAT, CDR2 FQNNGV. Here the CDR3 reads CASSSYGGPGNGYTF. CDR3 nucleotide sequence: TGTGCCAGCAGCTCGTACGGAGGTCCAGGAAATGGCTACACCTTC.

This clonotype was recorded a few times. The V and J genes are TRBV14 and TRBJ2-2; D remains ambiguous. This CDR3 region has 14 residues. Trimming pared 4 bases from V and 2 bases from J, leaving 8 bases between. Per germline, CDR1 SGHDN and CDR2 FVKESK. The chain's CDR3 is CASSLTVNTGELFF. The CDR3 DNA sequence: TGTGCCAGCAGCCTGACTGTCAACACCGGGGAGCTGTTTTTT.

This chain joins TRBV11-2 and TRBJ2-5, with 7 bases matching TRBD1. The CDR3 is made up of 15 amino acids. V shed 1 base and J 9 bases; nucleotides not matched to a gene: 11. Germline CDR1 is SGHAT and CDR2 is FQNNGV. DNA for the CDR3: TGTGCCAGCAGCTTAGCGACAGGGCAAACTCATGCCCAGTACTTC. As protein: CASSLATGQTHAQYF. The variable domain in full, completed from reference TRBV11-2 and TRBJ2-5, reads EAGVAQSPRYKIIEKRQSVAFWCNPISGHATLYWYQQILGQGPKLLIQFQNNGVVDDSQLPKDRFSAERLKGVDSTLKIQPAKLEDSAVYLCASSLATGQTHAQYFGPGTRLLVL.

Only one count was recorded for this clonotype. This may stem from a read error, because a much larger clone lies one nucleotide away. Here the CDR3 DNA reads TGTGCCAGCAGCATAGGGACTAGCGGGGACAATGAGCAGTTCTTC. Translated: CASSIGTSGDNEQFF. The V call is TRBV7-9, the J call TRBJ2-1; TRBD2 agrees at 13 bases. Germline lookup yields CDR1 SEHNR and CDR2 FQNEAQ (reference sequence). This CDR3 region has 15 residues. V trimming: 5 bases; J trimming: 5 bases; junction bases outside the gene matches: 3.

In this sample, this clonotype turned up many times. The chain is built from TRBV5-1 and TRBJ1-2, with D possibly TRBD1 on 5 matching bases. CDR3 size: 15 residues. V was pared by 3 bases and J by 1 base, with 13 bases between. Per the germline V gene, CDR1 is SGHRS and CDR2 is YFSETQ. In DNA form, the CDR3 reads TGCGCCAGCAGCTCACAGGCCAGCTATAACTATGGCTACACCTTC. It specifies CASSSQASYNYGYTF.

This clonotype was recorded at least ten times. At one boundary the junction diverges from the germline segment, which might be a read error. V is TRBV7-7 and J is TRBJ2-3; 9 nucleotides match TRBD1. Germline CDR1 reads SSHAT; CDR2 reads FNYEAQ (reference sequence). CDR3 length: 15 residues. Here the CDR3 DNA reads TGTGCTAGCAGCCAGGGACAGGGAAGCACAGATACGCAGTATTTT. Amino acids: CASSQGQGSTDTQYF.

This chain links TRBV9 with TRBJ1-4; no clear D gene. Germline CDR1 is SGDLS and CDR2 is YYNGEE. The V gene lost 4 bases and the J gene lost 5 bases, with 15 bases spanning the gap. The CDR3 spans 15 residues. CDR3 sequence (DNA): TGTGCCAGCAGCCCTAGTAGGGTCCTCAATGAAAAACTGTTTTTT. It specifies CASSPSRVLNEKLFF.

Of note for this clonotype: Relative to the germline gene, one junction end is altered; a read error may explain this. The rearrangement joins TRBV19 to TRBJ2-2; D is possibly TRBD2 (6 bases). Germline CDR1 reads LNHDA; CDR2 reads SQIVND (reference sequence). The CDR3 runs to 15 residues. The CDR3 DNA sequence: TGTGCCAGTAGTATAGGAGGCGGGAACGCCGGGGAGCTGTTTTTT. Amino acid sequence: CASSIGGGNAGELFF. The whole variable domain, remainder taken from reference TRBV19 and TRBJ2-2, is DGGITQSPKYLFRKEGQNVTLSCEQNLNHDAMYWYRQDPGQGLRLIYYSQIVNDFQKGDIAEGYSVSREKKESFPLTVTSAQKNPTAFYLCASSIGGGNAGELFFGEGSRLTVL.

This clonotype was seen ten or more times. The V call is TRBV6-5, the J call TRBJ1-6; TRBD1 is a possible D gene (6 bases). Germline loops: CDR1 MNHEY, CDR2 SVGAGI. The CDR3 is 15 residues long. V lost 0 bases, J lost 7 bases, and 10 bases lay in between. As DNA, the CDR3 is TGTGCCAGCAGTTACTCCTTGGACAGAAATTCACCCCTCCACTTT. Amino acid sequence: CASSYSLDRNSPLHF.

The gene calls are TRBV27 and TRBJ2-1; D may be TRBD1 (6 bases). Between the trimmed V and J ends, which lost 1 base and 1 base, there was a span of 8 bases. Per the germline V gene, CDR1 is MNHEY and CDR2 is SMNVEV (reference sequence). CDR3 length equals 15 residues. In nucleotides, the CDR3 is TGTGCCAGCAGTTTATGGGGGCGGTCCTACAATGAGCAGTTCTTC. Translating gives CASSLWGRSYNEQFF.